Following are 16 T cell receptor beta chains from one sample sequenced in a study of T cell clonality in common variable immunodeficiency (dated by TCRdb to 2015 to 2017). The library was generated by the immunoSEQ multiplex PCR assay. TCRdb stores this immuneACCESS table with in-frame sequences only. Part of the clones is absent; in the studies checked, under half of the shortfall reflects unresolved V genes, and no reason is known for the rest. There are about 52,000 clones in this sample, and none of them is a singleton. The biggest ten clones account for about 1.8% of the sample. The sequenced material came from peripheral blood mononuclear cells. These receptors all stem from a person between 18 and 70 years old in good health.

This clone was observed many times. Read coverage stops 3 residues before the CDR3 terminus; the germline J gene supplies the remainder. The V and J genes are TRBV6-2 or TRBV6-3 and TRBJ2-7; 9 positions match TRBD2. CDR1 and CDR2 from the germline V gene are MNHEY and SVGEGT. V lost 2 bases and J lost 3; bases outside the gene matches: 5. This CDR3 contains 15 residues. Here the CDR3 reads CASSYGKAGGYEQYF. The sequenced part of the CDR3 DNA is TGTGCCAGCAGTTACGGGAAAGCGGGGGGCTACGAG.

This clone has ten or more counts. The read stops 3 residues short of the end of the CDR3; the missing end is completed from the germline J gene. The genes are TRBV7-9 and TRBJ1-2, with D possibly being TRBD1 (5 bases). CDR1 SEHNR and CDR2 FQNEAQ come from the germline V gene (reference sequence). This CDR3 is 15 amino acids long. The CDR3 loop is CASSSTGGSLGRYTF. The sequenced part of the CDR3 DNA is TGTGCCAGCAGCTCCACCGGGGGGAGCCTCGGGCGC.

This clone was seen repeatedly, ten times or more. This clone may be a read error of a much larger clone one base away. Sequencing ends 3 residues short of the CDR3 end; the germline J gene provides the rest. The chain combines TRBV4-2 with TRBJ1-4; weak D call: TRBD1 (5 bases). Germline CDR1 is LGHNA and CDR2 is YNFKEQ. The CDR3 totals 16 residues. The sequenced CDR3 bases are TGTGCCAGCAGCCATCGACAATCCTCTGGGGCCAACGTA. Protein: CASSHRQSSGANV. Given in full, the CDR3 is CASSHRQSSGANVLFF.

This clone was seen ten or more times. Sequencing ends 3 residues short of the CDR3 end; the germline J gene provides the rest. This chain joins TRBV19 and TRBJ2-1, with a tentative D call TRBD2 (6 bases). Germline CDR1 and CDR2: LNHDA and SQIVND (reference sequence). The CDR3 extends over 16 amino acids. The DNA read from the CDR3 is TGTGCTGCGAACTCGGGGGTACGGGGCTTCGACAATGAG. It is translated as CAANSGVRGFDNE. The full CDR3 sequence reads CAANSGVRGFDNEQFF.

The sample holds many counts of this clone. The read terminates 3 residues before the CDR3 end, so the remaining end is supplied by the germline J gene. The rearrangement links TRBV18 to TRBJ2-3; TRBD2 matches 9 bases. Trimming cost V 3 bases and J 2 bases; bases outside gene matches: 9. The CDR3 is 17 residues long. CDR1 KGHSH and CDR2 LQKENI come from the germline V gene. The CDR3 loop reads CASSPNSGGTLTDTQYF. The sequenced CDR3 bases are TGTGCCAGCTCACCGAATAGCGGGGGAACTCTCACAGATACG. The entire variable domain, with the rest obtained from reference TRBV18 and TRBJ2-3, is as follows: NAGVMQNPRHLVRRRGQEARLRCSPMKGHSHVYWYRQLPEEGLKFMVYLQKENIIDESGMPKERFSAEFPKEGPSILRIQQVVRGDSAAYFCASSPNSGGTLTDTQYFGPGTRLTVL.

This clone was detected many times. The read terminates 3 residues before the CDR3 end, so the remaining end is supplied by the germline J gene. The rearrangement uses TRBV7-9 and TRBJ1-1; the match to TRBD1 covers 8 bases. Germline V gene data show CDR1 as SEHNR and CDR2 as FQNEAQ (reference sequence). CDR3 size: 15 residues. V gave up 5 bases and J gave up 6 bases; unmatched junction bases: 11. CDR3 sequence reads: CASSQTRQGKAEAFF. Incomplete CDR3 DNA: TGTGCCAGCAGCCAAACTCGACAGGGGAAGGCTGAA.

This clone was counted at least ten times. The CDR3 end lies 3 residues beyond the end of the read and is filled in from the germline J gene. The rearrangement uses TRBV5-1 and TRBJ2-7; D possibly corresponds to TRBD1 (6 bases). V lost 0 bases, J lost 6 bases, and 10 bases lay in between. The CDR3 sequence is 13 residues long. The germline CDR1 and CDR2 sequences are SGHRS and YFSETQ. The CDR3: CASSLAGVSEQYF. CDR3 bases read: TGCGCCAGCAGCTTGGCAGGGGTCTCCGAG.

This clone was counted only a few times. The CDR3 end lies 3 residues beyond the end of the read and is filled in from the germline J gene. This chain uses TRBV19 with TRBJ1-2; TRBD1 might be the D (6 bases). Trimming stripped 6 bases from V and 7 bases from J, with 12 bases between. The germline gives CDR1 LNHDA, CDR2 SQIVND (reference sequence). CDR3 length: 12 amino acids. The CDR3 sequence is CASRKQGGGYTF. CDR3 bases read: TGTGCCAGTAGGAAACAGGGCGGTGGC.

This clone was counted at least ten times. The DNA ends 3 residues before the CDR3 does, and the rest of the CDR3 is filled in from the germline J gene. The chain combines TRBV20-1 with TRBJ2-2; 7 positions agree with TRBD2. Germline V gene lookup returns CDR1 DFQATT and CDR2 SNEGSKA (reference sequence). CDR3 size: 13 residues. The ends lost 4 bases at V and 5 bases at J; junction bases unmatched: 4. The CDR3 protein is CSATQGGTGELFF. The part of the CDR3 DNA that was read is TGCAGTGCTACCCAGGGAGGGACCGGGGAG.

In this sample, this clone turned up a few times. This may be a read error: a much more frequent sequence differs by one nucleotide. CDR3 sequence reads: CASSPLLAEETQYF. The covered CDR3 bases are TGTGCCAGCTCACCATTACTAGCGGAAGAGACG. The chain combines TRBV18 with TRBJ2-3, with 8 bases matching TRBD2. Coverage ceases 3 residues before the CDR3 finishes, and the germline J gene fills in the end. Germline CDR1 KGHSH, CDR2 LQKENI. The CDR3 has 14 amino acids.

This clone appeared many times. The read is 3 residues too short to cover the CDR3 end, so that end is filled in from the germline J gene. The chain recombines TRBV6-2 or TRBV6-3 with TRBJ2-7, with 8 bases lining up with TRBD1. The germline CDR1 and CDR2 sequences are MNHEY and SVGEGT. The CDR3 loop spans 15 amino acids. Unmatched junction bases numbered 8, after V lost 4 bases and J lost 3 bases. CDR3 sequence: CASSFPRTGIYEQYF. The CDR3 DNA, read in part, is TGTGCCAGCAGTTTTCCTCGGACAGGGATCTACGAG.

This clone was seen repeatedly, ten times or more. Read sequence stops 3 residues before the CDR3 end, and the germline J gene provides the missing end. The V gene is TRBV4-1, the J gene TRBJ2-1; maybe TRBD2 (5 bases). Between the trimmed V and J ends, which lost 2 bases and 2 bases, there was a span of 16 bases. The germline CDR1 and CDR2 sequences are MGHRA and YSYEKL. The CDR3 extends over 17 amino acids. This CDR3 reads CASSQSLTGYTYNEQFF. Incomplete CDR3 DNA: TGCGCCAGCAGCCAAAGTCTCACGGGGTATACCTACAATGAG.

This clone was counted many times. The observed sequence ends 3 residues before the CDR3 terminus, with the missing tail filled in from the germline J gene. The gene calls are TRBV18 and TRBJ1-2, with 7 nucleotides matching TRBD1. The V gene end was trimmed by 3 bases and the J gene end by 4 bases; junction bases not matched to a gene: 11. Germline loops: CDR1 KGHSH, CDR2 LQKENI. The CDR3 is 16 residues long. The CDR3: CASSPDGTADGYGYTF. Incomplete CDR3 DNA: TGTGCCAGCTCACCGGATGGGACAGCTGACGGCTATGGC. The variable domain in full, with the rest retrieved from reference TRBV18 and TRBJ1-2, is NAGVMQNPRHLVRRRGQEARLRCSPMKGHSHVYWYRQLPEEGLKFMVYLQKENIIDESGMPKERFSAEFPKEGPSILRIQQVVRGDSAAYFCASSPDGTADGYGYTFGSGTRLTVV.

Notes on this clone: Read sequence stops 3 residues before the CDR3 end, and the germline J gene provides the missing end. The chain carries TRBV7-6 and TRBJ2-3, with D possibly TRBD1 on 6 matching bases. Germline V CDR1 and CDR2: SGHVS, FNYEAQ. CDR3 length equals 14 residues. The CDR3 protein is CASSLAGTNQPQYF. The covered CDR3 bases are TGTGCCAGCAGCTTAGCAGGGACAAATCAGCCG.

This clone was observed at least ten times. The CDR3 reads CASSYTDRGIGEQYF. The sequenced part of the CDR3 DNA is TGTGCCAGCAGTTACACTGACAGGGGAATCGGCGAG. The chain couples TRBV6-2 or TRBV6-3 to TRBJ2-7, with 8 bases aligning to TRBD1. Read coverage stops 3 residues before the CDR3 terminus; the germline J gene supplies the remainder. Germline V gene data show CDR1 as MNHEY and CDR2 as SVGEGT. The J segment lost 6 bases and the V segment lost 2 bases, leaving 9 bases of the junction unmatched. The CDR3 totals 15 residues.

This clone was seen many times. The CDR3 end falls 3 residues outside the read, so it is completed with the germline J gene. The chain links TRBV20-1 to TRBJ2-3; 7 bases match TRBD2. CDR3 length equals 15 residues. Germline assignment: CDR1 DFQATT and CDR2 SNEGSKA (reference sequence). J lost 2 bases, V lost 1 base, and 6 bases had no gene match. The CDR3 loop reads CSARVVGGSTDTQYF. Partial CDR3 DNA: TGCAGTGCTAGAGTCGTGGGGGGGTCCACAGATACG.